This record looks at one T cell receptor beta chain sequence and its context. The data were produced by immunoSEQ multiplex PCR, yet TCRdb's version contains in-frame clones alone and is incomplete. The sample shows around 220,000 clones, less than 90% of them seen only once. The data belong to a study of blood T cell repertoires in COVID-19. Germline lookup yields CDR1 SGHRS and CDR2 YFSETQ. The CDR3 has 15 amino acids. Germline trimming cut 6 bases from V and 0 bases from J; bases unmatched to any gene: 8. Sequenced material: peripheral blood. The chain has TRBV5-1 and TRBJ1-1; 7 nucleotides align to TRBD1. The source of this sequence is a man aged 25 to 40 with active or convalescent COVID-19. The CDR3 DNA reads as TGCGCCAGCAACCAACAGGGGATGATGAACACTGAAGCTTTCTTT. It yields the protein CASNQQGMMNTEAFF.